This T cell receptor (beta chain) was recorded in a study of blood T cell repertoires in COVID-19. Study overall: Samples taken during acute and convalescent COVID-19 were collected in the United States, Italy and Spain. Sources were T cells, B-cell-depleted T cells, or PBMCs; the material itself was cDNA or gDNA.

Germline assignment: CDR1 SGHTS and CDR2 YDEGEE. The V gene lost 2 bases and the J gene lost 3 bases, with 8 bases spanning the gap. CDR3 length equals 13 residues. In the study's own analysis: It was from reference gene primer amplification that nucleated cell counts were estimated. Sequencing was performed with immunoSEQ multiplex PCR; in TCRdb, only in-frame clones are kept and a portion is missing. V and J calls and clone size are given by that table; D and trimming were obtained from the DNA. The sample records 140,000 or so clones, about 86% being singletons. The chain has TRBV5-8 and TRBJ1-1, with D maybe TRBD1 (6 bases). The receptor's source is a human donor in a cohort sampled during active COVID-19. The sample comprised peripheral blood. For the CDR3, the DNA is TGTGCCAGCAGCTTTTACAGGGACACTGAAGCTTTCTTT. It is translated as CASSFYRDTEAFF.